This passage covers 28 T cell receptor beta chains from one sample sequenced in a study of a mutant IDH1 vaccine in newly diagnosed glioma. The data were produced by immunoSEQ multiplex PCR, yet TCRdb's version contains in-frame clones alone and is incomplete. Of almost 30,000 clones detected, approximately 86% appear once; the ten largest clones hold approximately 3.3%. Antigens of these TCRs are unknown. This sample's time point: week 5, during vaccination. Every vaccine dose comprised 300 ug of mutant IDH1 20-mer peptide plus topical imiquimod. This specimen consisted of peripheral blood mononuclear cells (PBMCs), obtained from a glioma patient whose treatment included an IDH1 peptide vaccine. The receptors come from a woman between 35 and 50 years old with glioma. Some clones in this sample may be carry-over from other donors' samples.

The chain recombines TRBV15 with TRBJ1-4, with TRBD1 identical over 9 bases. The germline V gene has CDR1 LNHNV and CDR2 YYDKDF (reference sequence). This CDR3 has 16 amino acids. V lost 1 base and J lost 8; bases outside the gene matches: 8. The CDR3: CATSRAGTGHGEKLFF. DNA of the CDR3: TGTGCCACCAGCAGAGCCGGGACAGGGCACGGAGAAAAACTGTTTTTT.

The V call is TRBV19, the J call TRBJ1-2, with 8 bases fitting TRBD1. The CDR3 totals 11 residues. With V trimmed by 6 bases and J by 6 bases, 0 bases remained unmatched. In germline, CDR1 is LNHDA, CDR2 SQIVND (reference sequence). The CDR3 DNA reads TGTGCCAGTAGGACAGGGGATGGCTACACCTTC. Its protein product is CASRTGDGYTF.

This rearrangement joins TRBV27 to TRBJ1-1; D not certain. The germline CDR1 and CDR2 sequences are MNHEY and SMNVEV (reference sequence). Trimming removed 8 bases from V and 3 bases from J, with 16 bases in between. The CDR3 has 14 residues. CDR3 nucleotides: TGTGCCAGCTTAGGGAACAGTCCGGACACTGAAGCTTTCTTT. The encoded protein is CASLGNSPDTEAFF.

The CDR3 nucleotides are TGTGCCAGCAGCACCCCGACGGCTGGAAACACCATATATTTT. Protein sequence: CASSTPTAGNTIYF. This rearrangement joins TRBV5-4 to TRBJ1-3; D is undetermined. The CDR3 consists of 14 residues. V was trimmed by 4 bases and J by 2 bases, leaving 10 bases between them. Looked up from germline, CDR1 is SGHNT and CDR2 is YYREEE (reference sequence). Full variable domain (outside the CDR3, taken from reference TRBV5-4 and TRBJ1-3): ETGVTQSPTHLIKTRGQQVTLRCSSQSGHNTVSWYQQALGQGPQFIFQYYREEENGRGNFPPRFSGLQFPNYSSELNVNALELDDSALYLCASSTPTAGNTIYFGEGSWLTVV.

The CDR3 loop reads CASGWREQFF. CDR3 sequence (DNA): TGTGCCAGCGGGTGGAGGGAGCAGTTCTTC. This chain uses TRBV28 with TRBJ2-1, with a tentative D call TRBD2 (5 bases). V dropped 8 bases and J dropped 10 bases, with 9 bases sitting between them. The CDR3 loop spans 10 amino acids. CDR1 is MDHEN and CDR2 is SYDVKM in the germline V gene.

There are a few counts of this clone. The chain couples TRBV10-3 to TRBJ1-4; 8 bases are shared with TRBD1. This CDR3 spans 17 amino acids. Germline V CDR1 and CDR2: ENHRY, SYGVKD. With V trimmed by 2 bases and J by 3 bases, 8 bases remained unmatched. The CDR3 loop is CAISEPTGGASNEKLFF. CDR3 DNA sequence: TGTGCCATCAGTGAGCCTACAGGGGGAGCTTCTAATGAAAAACTGTTTTTT.

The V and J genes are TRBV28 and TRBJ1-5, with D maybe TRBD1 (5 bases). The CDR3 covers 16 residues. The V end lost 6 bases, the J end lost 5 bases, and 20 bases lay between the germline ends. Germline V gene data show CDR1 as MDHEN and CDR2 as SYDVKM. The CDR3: CASRPSGRSRDQPQHF. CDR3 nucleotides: TGTGCCAGCAGGCCTTCGGGACGCTCGAGGGATCAGCCCCAGCATTTT.

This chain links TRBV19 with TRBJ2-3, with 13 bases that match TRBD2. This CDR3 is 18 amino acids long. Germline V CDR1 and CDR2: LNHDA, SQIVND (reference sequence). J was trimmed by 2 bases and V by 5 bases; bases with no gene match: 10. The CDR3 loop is CASSVLGGLAGFTDTQYF. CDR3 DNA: TGTGCCAGTAGTGTGCTGGGGGGACTAGCGGGATTCACAGATACGCAGTATTTT.

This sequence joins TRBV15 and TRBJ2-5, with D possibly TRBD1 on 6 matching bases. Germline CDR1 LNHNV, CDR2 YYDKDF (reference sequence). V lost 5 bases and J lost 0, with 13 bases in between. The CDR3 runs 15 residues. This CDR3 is CATSGGRVDQETQYF. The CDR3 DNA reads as TGTGCCACCAGCGGGGGCCGGGTCGACCAAGAGACCCAGTACTTC.

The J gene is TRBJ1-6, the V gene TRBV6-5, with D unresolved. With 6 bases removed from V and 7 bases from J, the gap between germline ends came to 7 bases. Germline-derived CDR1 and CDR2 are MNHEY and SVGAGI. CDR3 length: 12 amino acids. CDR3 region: CASRDPNSPLHF. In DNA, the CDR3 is TGTGCCAGCAGAGACCCGAATTCACCCCTCCACTTT.

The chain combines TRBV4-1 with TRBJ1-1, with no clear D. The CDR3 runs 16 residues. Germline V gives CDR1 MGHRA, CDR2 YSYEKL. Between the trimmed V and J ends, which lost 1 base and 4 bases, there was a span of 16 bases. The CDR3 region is CASSQAPWAVGTEAFF. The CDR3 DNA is TGCGCCAGCAGCCAAGCCCCCTGGGCAGTGGGCACTGAAGCTTTCTTT.

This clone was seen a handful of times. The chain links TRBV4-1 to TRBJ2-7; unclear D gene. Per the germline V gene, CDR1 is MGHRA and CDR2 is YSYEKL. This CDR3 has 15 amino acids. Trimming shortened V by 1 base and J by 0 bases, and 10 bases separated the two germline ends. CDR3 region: CASSQGGTSSYEQYF. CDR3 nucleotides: TGCGCCAGCAGCCAAGGCGGCACCTCCTCCTACGAGCAGTACTTC.

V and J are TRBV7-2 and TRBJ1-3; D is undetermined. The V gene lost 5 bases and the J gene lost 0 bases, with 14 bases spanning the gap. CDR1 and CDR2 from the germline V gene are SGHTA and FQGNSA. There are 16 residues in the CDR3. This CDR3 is CASSPPGIPSGNTIYF. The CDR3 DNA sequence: TGTGCCAGCAGCCCCCCCGGGATCCCCTCTGGAAACACCATATATTTT.

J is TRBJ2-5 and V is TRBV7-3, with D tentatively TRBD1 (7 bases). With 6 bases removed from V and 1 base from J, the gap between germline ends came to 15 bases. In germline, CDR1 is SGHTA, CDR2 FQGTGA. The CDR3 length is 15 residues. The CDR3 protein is CASSLRGTAQETQYF. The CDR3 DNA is TGTGCCAGCAGTCTTCGCGGGACAGCCCAAGAGACCCAGTACTTC.

The CDR3 coding sequence is TGTGCCAGCAAGTTGGGTCAAGAGACCCAGTACTTC. Translation gives CASKLGQETQYF. This chain uses TRBV11-2 with TRBJ2-5; D not certain. Looked up from germline, CDR1 is SGHAT and CDR2 is FQNNGV. Trimming left V 7 bases short and J 2 bases short, with 8 bases between. The CDR3 length is 12 residues.

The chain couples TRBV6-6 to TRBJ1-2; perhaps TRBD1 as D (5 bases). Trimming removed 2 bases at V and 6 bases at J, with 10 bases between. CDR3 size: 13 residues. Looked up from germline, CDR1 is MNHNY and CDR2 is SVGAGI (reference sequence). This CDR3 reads CASSYGAADGYTF. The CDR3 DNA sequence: TGTGCCAGCAGTTACGGGGCAGCTGATGGCTACACCTTC.

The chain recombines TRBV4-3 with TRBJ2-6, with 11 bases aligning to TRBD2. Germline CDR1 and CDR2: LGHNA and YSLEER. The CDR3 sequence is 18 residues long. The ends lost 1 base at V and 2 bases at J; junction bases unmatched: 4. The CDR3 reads CASSQALAGVAGANVLTF. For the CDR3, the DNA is TGCGCCAGCAGCCAAGCACTAGCGGGGGTGGCTGGGGCCAACGTCCTGACTTTC.

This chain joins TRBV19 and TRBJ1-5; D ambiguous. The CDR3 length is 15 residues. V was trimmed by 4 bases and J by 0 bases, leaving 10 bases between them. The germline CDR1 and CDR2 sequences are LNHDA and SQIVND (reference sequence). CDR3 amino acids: CASSNVDYSNQPQHF. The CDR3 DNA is TGTGCCAGTAGTAACGTGGATTATAGCAATCAGCCCCAGCATTTT.

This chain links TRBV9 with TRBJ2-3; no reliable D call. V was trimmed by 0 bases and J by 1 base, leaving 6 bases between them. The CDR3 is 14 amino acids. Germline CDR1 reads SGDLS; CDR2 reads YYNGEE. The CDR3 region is CASSVAPGTDTQYF. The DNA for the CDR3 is TGTGCCAGCAGCGTAGCTCCCGGCACAGATACGCAGTATTTT.

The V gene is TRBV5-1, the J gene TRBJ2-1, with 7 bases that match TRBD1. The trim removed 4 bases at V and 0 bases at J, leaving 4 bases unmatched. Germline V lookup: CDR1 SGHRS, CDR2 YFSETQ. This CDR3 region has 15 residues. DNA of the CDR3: TGCGCCAGCAGCATGACAGGGAGCTCCTACAATGAGCAGTTCTTC. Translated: CASSMTGSSYNEQFF.

CDR3 DNA sequence: TGTGCCAGCAGCCCCCGAGAGAATGAGCAGTTCTTC. This encodes CASSPRENEQFF. The chain recombines TRBV7-6 with TRBJ2-1; D call uncertain. The germline V and J ends were trimmed by 5 bases and 7 bases, with 9 bases remaining between them. The CDR3 is 12 residues long. Looked up from germline, CDR1 is SGHVS and CDR2 is FNYEAQ.

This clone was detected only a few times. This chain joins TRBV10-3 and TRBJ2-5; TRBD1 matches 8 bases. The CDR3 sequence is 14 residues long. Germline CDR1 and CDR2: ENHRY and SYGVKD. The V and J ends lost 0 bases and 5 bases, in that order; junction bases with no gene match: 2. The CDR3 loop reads CAISESTGAETQYF. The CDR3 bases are TGTGCCATCAGTGAGTCGACAGGGGCGGAGACCCAGTACTTC.

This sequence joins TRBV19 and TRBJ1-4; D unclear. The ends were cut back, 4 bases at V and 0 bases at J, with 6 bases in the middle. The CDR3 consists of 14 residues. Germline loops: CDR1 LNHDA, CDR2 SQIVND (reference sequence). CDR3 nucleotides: TGTGCCAGTAGTAGAATTGCAACTAATGAAAAACTGTTTTTT. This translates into CASSRIATNEKLFF.

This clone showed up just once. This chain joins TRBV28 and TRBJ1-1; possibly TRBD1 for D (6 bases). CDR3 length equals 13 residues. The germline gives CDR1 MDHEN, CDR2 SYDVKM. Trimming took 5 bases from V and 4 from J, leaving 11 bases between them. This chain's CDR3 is CASSPTGFTEAFF. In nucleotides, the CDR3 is TGTGCCAGCAGTCCTACAGGGTTCACTGAAGCTTTCTTT.

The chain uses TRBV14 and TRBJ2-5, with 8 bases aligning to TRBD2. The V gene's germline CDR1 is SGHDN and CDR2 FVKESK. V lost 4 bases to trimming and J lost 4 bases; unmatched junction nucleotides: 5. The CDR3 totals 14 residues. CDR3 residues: CASSPAGGRETQYF. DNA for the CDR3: TGTGCCAGCAGCCCCGCGGGAGGTAGAGAGACCCAGTACTTC.

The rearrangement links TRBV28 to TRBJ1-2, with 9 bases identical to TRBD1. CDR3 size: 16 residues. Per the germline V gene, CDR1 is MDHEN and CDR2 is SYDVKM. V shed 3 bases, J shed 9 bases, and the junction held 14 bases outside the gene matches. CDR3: CASSFQPTGTGRSYTF. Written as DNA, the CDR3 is TGTGCCAGCAGTTTCCAACCTACCGGGACAGGGAGGAGCTACACCTTC.

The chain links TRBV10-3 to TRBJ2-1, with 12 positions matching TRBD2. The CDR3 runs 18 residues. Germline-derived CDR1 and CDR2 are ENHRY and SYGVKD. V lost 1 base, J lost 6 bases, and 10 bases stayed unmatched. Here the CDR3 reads CAISEFQERLAGVNEQFF. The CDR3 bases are TGTGCCATCAGTGAGTTCCAAGAGCGACTAGCGGGAGTCAATGAGCAGTTCTTC.

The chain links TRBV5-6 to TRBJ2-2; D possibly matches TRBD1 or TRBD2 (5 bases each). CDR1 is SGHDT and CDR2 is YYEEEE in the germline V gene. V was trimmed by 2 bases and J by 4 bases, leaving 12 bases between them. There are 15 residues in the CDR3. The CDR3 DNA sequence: TGTGCCAGCAGCTTTAACAGGAGGCCCACCGGGGAGCTGTTTTTT. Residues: CASSFNRRPTGELFF.